These 17 T cell receptor beta chains came from one sample sequenced in a study of cytomegalovirus exposure and HLA in healthy donors. Sequenced by immunoSEQ multiplex PCR; TCRdb stores in-frame clones only, minus some. Of a few hundred thousand clones listed, more than 75% are singletons. The source material was PBMCs. These TCRs come from a young man in good health and CMV-seropositive.

The rearrangement joins TRBV14 to TRBJ1-5; 7 nucleotides agree with TRBD1. Germline-derived CDR1 and CDR2 are SGHDN and FVKESK. The length of the CDR3 is 14 residues. The V and J ends lost 2 bases and 5 bases, in that order; junction bases with no gene match: 3. CDR3 loop: CASSQSTGDQPQHF. The CDR3 coding sequence is TGTGCCAGCAGCCAATCTACAGGGGATCAGCCCCAGCATTTT.

The chain recombines TRBV6-6 with TRBJ2-1; 8 bases are a match to TRBD1. The CDR3 is 14 residues long. Trimming at V came to 6 bases and at J to 2 bases, leaving 3 bases not matched to a gene. Germline CDR1 MNHNY, CDR2 SVGAGI (reference sequence). The DNA of the CDR3 is TGTGCCAGCAGAAAGACAGGGGCCTACAATGAGCAGTTCTTC. Translation: CASRKTGAYNEQFF.

The genes are TRBV30 and TRBJ1-5, with D possibly TRBD1 on 5 matching bases. The CDR3 length is 17 residues. Trimming removed 4 bases at V and 2 bases at J, with 21 bases between. Germline V gives CDR1 GTSNPN, CDR2 SVGIG (reference sequence). The CDR3 DNA reads TGTGCCTGGACCCGGGGGGAGTCCTTCGGGGGCAATCAGCCCCAGCATTTT. As protein: CAWTRGESFGGNQPQHF.

The rearrangement uses TRBV30 and TRBJ1-1; 9 bases are a match to TRBD1. This CDR3 has 14 amino acids. V lost 3 bases, J lost 3 bases, and 5 bases stayed unmatched. Germline V gene lookup returns CDR1 GTSNPN and CDR2 SVGIG (reference sequence). CDR3: CAWRNRGRDTEAFF. CDR3 sequence (DNA): TGTGCCTGGAGGAACAGGGGGCGAGACACTGAAGCTTTCTTT. Combining the CDR3 with reference TRBV30 and TRBJ1-1 gives the whole variable domain SQTIHQWPATLVQPVGSPLSLECTVEGTSNPNLYWYRQAAGRGLQLLFYSVGIGQISSEVPQNLSASRPQDRQFILSSKKLLLSDSGFYLCAWRNRGRDTEAFFGQGTRLTVV.

The rearrangement uses TRBV6-1 and TRBJ2-2; TRBD2 aligns across 13 bases. The CDR3 has 15 amino acids. The V segment lost 6 bases and the J segment 5 bases; nucleotides outside the gene matches: 3. CDR1 MNHNS and CDR2 SASEGT come from the germline V gene. This CDR3 reads CASRLAGGRTGELFF. The DNA for the CDR3 is TGTGCCAGCAGACTAGCGGGAGGGAGGACCGGGGAGCTGTTTTTT.

The chain links TRBV5-1 to TRBJ1-2; 10 bases are a match to TRBD1. The CDR3 is 14 residues long. The germline gives CDR1 SGHRS, CDR2 YFSETQ. The junction had 1 base not matched to a gene; V was cut back by 3 bases and J by 2 bases. The CDR3 region is CASSWGQGNYGYTF. The CDR3 region has the DNA TGCGCCAGCAGCTGGGGACAGGGGAACTATGGCTACACCTTC.

CDR3 sequence (DNA): TGTGCCAGCAGTGAGGGCACCGTTCGGGAGACCCAGTACTTC. Translated: CASSEGTVRETQYF. The chain is built from TRBV2 and TRBJ2-5; the D is unclear. The germline V gene encodes CDR1 SNHLY and CDR2 FYNNEI. Trimming took off 3 bases at V and 5 bases at J, with 13 bases between the two ends. The CDR3 runs to 14 residues.

This chain joins TRBV7-2 and TRBJ2-3; TRBD2 aligns across 12 bases. J was trimmed by 4 bases and V by 3 bases; bases with no gene match: 5. The V gene's germline CDR1 is SGHTA and CDR2 FQGNSA. This CDR3 region has 16 residues. The CDR3 bases are TGTGCCAGCAGCTTCCCCCTAGCGGGAGGGGCAGATACGCAGTATTTT. It is translated as CASSFPLAGGADTQYF.

The rearrangement joins TRBV5-4 to TRBJ2-5; 8 bases are shared with TRBD1. Unmatched junction bases numbered 9, after V lost 0 bases and J lost 2 bases. The CDR3 has 17 amino acids. The germline V gene encodes CDR1 SGHNT and CDR2 YYREEE (reference sequence). The chain's CDR3 is CASSLGTGSAWQETQYF. DNA for the CDR3: TGTGCCAGCAGCTTGGGGACAGGGTCAGCTTGGCAAGAGACCCAGTACTTC.

The rearrangement links TRBV6-1 to TRBJ1-2, with 8 bases lining up with TRBD1. From germline, CDR1 is MNHNS and CDR2 SASEGT. Losses at the gene ends were 7 bases for V and 4 bases for J; bases not matched to a gene: 8. The CDR3 has 14 amino acids. The CDR3 is CASTPLTGGYGYTF. The CDR3 nucleotides read TGTGCCAGCACCCCCTTAACAGGGGGCTATGGCTACACCTTC.

The chain uses TRBV28 and TRBJ2-1; D assignment may be TRBD1 or TRBD2 (5 bases each). V was trimmed by 7 bases and J by 6 bases, leaving 13 bases between them. The CDR3 contains 13 residues. Looked up from germline, CDR1 is MDHEN and CDR2 is SYDVKM. In DNA, the CDR3 is TGTGCCAGCAACCGGGACCCGGTCAATGAGCAGTTCTTC. This codes for CASNRDPVNEQFF.

This clone was observed a single time. Its ends do not fully match the called genes, so a read error is possible. CDR3 in DNA: TGTGCCAGCTCCCCACTGGGCTGGGGTGAAAAACTGTTTTTT. Protein: CASSPLGWGEKLFF. The chain uses TRBV18 and TRBJ1-4; unclear D gene. CDR3 length: 14 amino acids. Per the germline V gene, CDR1 is KGHSH and CDR2 is LQKENI.

The genes are TRBV9 and TRBJ2-5; D unresolved. CDR3 length: 15 amino acids. V dropped 4 bases and J dropped 4 bases, with 17 bases sitting between them. The germline V gene has CDR1 SGDLS and CDR2 YYNGEE. DNA of the CDR3: TGTGCCAGCAGCTTTAGAGGCCTGGGTGGAGAGACCCAGTACTTC. Residues: CASSFRGLGGETQYF.

CDR3: CASSPSREVHNEQFF. For the CDR3, the DNA is TGTGCCAGCAGTCCCTCCCGAGAGGTCCACAATGAGCAGTTCTTC. The chain is built from TRBV6-5 and TRBJ2-1; D unclear. The V end was cut by 5 bases, the J end by 5 bases, with 16 bases between. The CDR3 loop spans 15 amino acids. Germline CDR1 is MNHEY and CDR2 is SVGAGI.

V and J are TRBV5-1 and TRBJ1-4, with D unresolved. The V end was cut by 0 bases, the J end by 7 bases, with 10 bases between. CDR3 length equals 14 residues. Germline lookup yields CDR1 SGHRS and CDR2 YFSETQ. The CDR3 sequence is CASSLAGLGEKLFF. As DNA, the CDR3 is TGCGCCAGCAGCTTGGCCGGGCTTGGTGAAAAACTGTTTTTT.

V and J are TRBV5-6 and TRBJ1-2; tentative D call: TRBD1 (5 bases). This CDR3 spans 16 amino acids. V was clipped by 1 base and J by 4 bases, with 17 bases between them. Germline assignment: CDR1 SGHDT and CDR2 YYEEEE. The CDR3 coding sequence is TGTGCCAGCAGCTTGCTCAGGGCCCGCGTCAGCTATGGCTACACCTTC. This sequence encodes CASSLLRARVSYGYTF.

The V call is TRBV4-2, the J call TRBJ2-3, with D unresolved. CDR3 length equals 16 residues. V lost 1 base and J lost 0, with 11 bases in between. Germline values: CDR1 LGHNA, CDR2 YNFKEQ. As DNA, the CDR3 is TGTGCCAGCAGCCAAGGTAGTAGCAGAAGCACAGATACGCAGTATTTT. This translates into CASSQGSSRSTDTQYF.